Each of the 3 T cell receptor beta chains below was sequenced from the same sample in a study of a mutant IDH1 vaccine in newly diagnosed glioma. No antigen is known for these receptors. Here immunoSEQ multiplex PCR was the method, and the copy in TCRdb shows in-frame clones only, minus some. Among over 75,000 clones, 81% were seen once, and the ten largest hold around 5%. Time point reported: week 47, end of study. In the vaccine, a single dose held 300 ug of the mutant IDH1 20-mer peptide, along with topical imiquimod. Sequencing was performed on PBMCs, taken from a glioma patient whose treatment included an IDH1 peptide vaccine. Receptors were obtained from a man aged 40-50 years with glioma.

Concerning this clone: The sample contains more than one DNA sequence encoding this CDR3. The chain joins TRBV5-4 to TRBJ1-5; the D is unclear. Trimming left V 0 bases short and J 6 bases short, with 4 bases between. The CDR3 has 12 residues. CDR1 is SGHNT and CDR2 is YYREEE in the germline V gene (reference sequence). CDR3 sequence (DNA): TGTGCCAGCAGCTTGGATGGTCAGCCCCAGCATTTT. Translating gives CASSLDGQPQHF. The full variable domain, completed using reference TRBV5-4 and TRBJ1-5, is ETGVTQSPTHLIKTRGQQVTLRCSSQSGHNTVSWYQQALGQGPQFIFQYYREEENGRGNFPPRFSGLQFPNYSSELNVNALELDDSALYLCASSLDGQPQHFGDGTRLSIL.

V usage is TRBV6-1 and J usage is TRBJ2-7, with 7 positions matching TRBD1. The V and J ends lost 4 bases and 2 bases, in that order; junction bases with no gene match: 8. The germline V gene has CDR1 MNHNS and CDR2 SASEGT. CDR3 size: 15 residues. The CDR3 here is CASSAMGTVAYEQYF. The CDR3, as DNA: TGTGCCAGCAGTGCCATGGGGACAGTTGCCTACGAGCAGTACTTC.

The CDR3 DNA follows: TGTGCCAGCAGTGAGGCGGGGAAACGGTCTAATGAAAAACTGTTTTTT. Its translation is CASSEAGKRSNEKLFF. The chain carries TRBV2 and TRBJ1-4; D not resolved. V lost 3 bases and J 3 bases, leaving 14 bases between the germline ends. CDR3 length equals 16 residues. Germline loops: CDR1 SNHLY, CDR2 FYNNEI.